This T cell receptor beta chain was retrieved from a study of human T cells and chemical hapten exposure. The library attached unique molecular identifiers to individual cDNA molecules. TCRdb ran MiXCR on the RACE reads and lists one entry per CDR3 protein. Among more than 55,000 distinct CDR3 sequences listed, approximately 9.4% were seen once. Time point meaning: patch test 1, 2 weeks after DPC sensitization. As to treatment: therapeutic diphenylcyclopropenone sensitization with weekly scalp DPC. Study-wide results and caveats: Expanded TCRs grouped into significantly more large CDR3 similarity clusters than controls produced. Alopecia in all donors means immunity may differ from healthy individuals.

Turning to this clonotype: Its antigen is not known.

The clonotype was recovered from a woman aged 40 to 49 with alopecia areata. Some clones in this sample may be carry-over from other donors' samples. This material consisted of whole blood, taken in connection with sensitization to the hapten diphenylcyclopropenone (DPC).

The CDR3 loop is CAWSVEGGRSYEQYF. DNA of the CDR3: TGTGCCTGGAGTGTAGAGGGCGGGCGATCCTACGAGCAGTACTTC. The chain links TRBV30 to TRBJ2-7; TRBD2 might be the D (5 bases). The CDR3 is 15 residues long. Trimming shortened V by 0 bases and J by 1 base, and 13 bases separated the two germline ends. The V gene's germline CDR1 is GTSNPN and CDR2 SVGIG (reference sequence).